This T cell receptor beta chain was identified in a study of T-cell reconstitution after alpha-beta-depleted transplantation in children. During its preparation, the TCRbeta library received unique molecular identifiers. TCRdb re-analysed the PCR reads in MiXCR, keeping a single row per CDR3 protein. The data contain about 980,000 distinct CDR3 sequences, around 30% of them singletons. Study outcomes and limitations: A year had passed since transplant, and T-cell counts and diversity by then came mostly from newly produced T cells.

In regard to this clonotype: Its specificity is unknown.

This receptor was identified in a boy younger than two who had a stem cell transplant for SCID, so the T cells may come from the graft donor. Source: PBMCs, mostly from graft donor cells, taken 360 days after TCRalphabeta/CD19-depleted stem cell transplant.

This CDR3 is CASSPTPGGSEAFF. The CDR3 DNA sequence: TGTGCCAGCAGCCCGACCCCGGGGGGGTCTGAAGCTTTCTTT. This chain uses TRBV3-1 with TRBJ1-1; D is possibly TRBD1 (5 bases). Germline V gene sequence: CDR1 LGHDT, CDR2 YNNKEL (reference sequence). The CDR3 consists of 14 residues. V dropped 4 bases and J dropped 6 bases, with 15 bases sitting between them.